This T cell receptor (beta chain) emerged from a study of memory CD4+ T cells and cytomegalovirus serostatus (dated by TCRdb to 2018 to 2020). Regarding the complete study: The cohort comprised 33 healthy Belgian adults, 9 CMV seropositive and around 24 CMV seronegative. The study sequenced CD4+ memory TCRbeta repertoires of a Belgian cohort with known cytomegalovirus serostatus to replicate a published TCR-based CMV serostatus classifier. What the research found in general, with its limitations: Results were interpreted as suggesting that the CMV-associated TCR signature is largely present in the CD4+ memory repertoire. A median bootstrapped AUC of almost 0.96 with a 95% CI of 0.76-1.00 was achieved on the Belgian cohort by the original-framework classifier. Only CD4+CD45RO+ memory cells were sequenced, unlike the original study, which covered naive and memory CD4+ and CD8+ populations. Among the approximately 160 previously reported CMV-associated TCRbeta sequences, 67 showed up in the CD4+ memory repertoires, with each one found in between one and five individuals. For predicting CMV serostatus, the median bootstrapped AUC was about 0.95 using the original framework and over 0.9 using a US-trained random forest.

About this clone: Its antigen is currently not known. Base qualities are not recorded, but no much larger clone differs from it by a single base.

A FACSAria II was used to sort memory CD4+ T cells, defined as single viable CD3+CD4+CD8-CD45RO+ cells. CMV serostatus was determined using a Roche Elecsys assay that detects serum IgG against CMV pp150, pp28, p38 and p52. After thawing, total CD4+ T cells were enriched by positive selection with CD4 magnetic microbeads. Samples originated from another study that specifically interrogated the CD4+ T cell memory repertoire. Peripheral blood mononuclear cells were isolated and cryopreserved according to standard operating procedures, and serum was stored at -80 degrees C. The staining used CD3-PerCP (BW264/56), CD4-APC (RPA-T4), CD45RO-PE (UCHT1) and CD8-Pacific Orange (3B5) antibodies, and Sytox blue was used to exclude non-viable cells. Genomic DNA was extracted from sorted cells with the Quick-DNA Microprep Kit. Amplification of TCRbeta DNA was done with the immunoSEQ hsTCRbeta kit, following the protocol from the manufacturer. TCRbeta libraries were sequenced on an Illumina MiSeq instrument. In the authors' own workflow: Following removal of out-of-frame sequences, some 2,200,000 distinct TCRbeta sequences were retained, with an average of roughly 70,000 per individual. Each individual was scored according to the count of more than 150 previously reported CMV-associated TCRbeta sequences and the total productive distinct TCRbeta count. A beta-binomial model was reimplemented in Python, and random forests from scikit-learn, run with default parameters, were trained on data from the US cohort. Classifier performance on the Belgian cohort was reported as the median AUC with percentile confidence intervals calculated over 10,000 bootstrap iterations. TCRdb holds this immuneACCESS table with in-frame rearrangements only. Some clones are missing; in checked studies, unresolved V genes explain under half, and the rest has no known cause. V, J and clone size derive from that table, while D and trimming were established from the DNA sequence. This sample has about 60,000 clones in its table, and around 80% of those were observed once. The ten most abundant clones make up about 0.82% of the sample.

For CDR1 and CDR2, the germline V gene lists SGHRS and YFSETQ. The CDR3, cysteine through phenylalanine, is 15 amino acids long. Only CDR3 DNA is held: 45 bases, read in frame from base 1. The germline ends are 8 bases apart after V is trimmed by 0 bases and J by 4 bases. The source of this sequence is an adult in good health and CMV-seronegative. Recombination joined TRBV5-1 with TRBJ2-6; the D gene assignment is ambiguous. Sequencing input: memory CD4+ T cells from blood. CDR3 region: CASSLGPAGANVLTF. The DNA reads TGCGCCAGCAGCTTGGGCCCGGCGGGGGCCAACGTCCTGACTTTC. Extended through the reference TRBV5-1 and TRBJ2-6 proteins, this CDR3 yields the full variable domain: KAGVTQTPRYLIKTRGQQVTLSCSPISGHRSVSWYQQTPGQGLQFLFEYFSETQRNKGNFPGRFSGRQFSNSRSEMNVSTLELGDSALYLCASSLGPAGANVLTFGAGSRLTVL.